This entry lists 11 T cell receptor beta chains sequenced from one sample in a study of T cell repertoires in cytomegalovirus infection. MiXCR was run by TCRdb on the reads, yielding one entry per CDR3 protein. Of under 150,000 distinct CDR3 sequences in the sample, 20% to 30% were seen once. These receptors lack a known antigen. The sample taken for sequencing was PBMCs, sequenced either directly or after in vitro stimulation (not recorded which). The receptor source for this set is a human donor in good health (CMV status not recorded). Some clones in this sample may be carry-over from other donors' samples.

This clonotype was seen only a few times. The gene calls are TRBV7-2 and TRBJ1-5; D not certain. Per germline, CDR1 SGHTA and CDR2 FQGNSA. V was pared by 5 bases and J by 11 bases, with 22 bases between. CDR3 length: 15 residues. CDR3 coding DNA: TGTGCCAGCAGCCCCCACGTCCTTGGGAGCGGGACCCAGCATTTT. This sequence encodes CASSPHVLGSGTQHF.

The V call is TRBV20-1, the J call TRBJ1-2; no definite D call. V was shortened by 0 bases and J by 4 bases, with 9 bases between the two germline ends. Germline CDR1 reads DFQATT; CDR2 reads SNEGSKA (reference sequence). This CDR3 comprises 13 residues. The CDR3 DNA sequence: TGCAGTGCTAGAGATAAAACAGCCTATGGCTACACCTTC. Translated, it gives CSARDKTAYGYTF.

A few counts support this clonotype. The CDR3 coding sequence is TGTGCCAGCAGTGAGGGTCCCGGGGGCTACACCTTC. It encodes CASSEGPGGYTF. The gene calls are TRBV25-1 and TRBJ1-2, with no clear D. CDR3 size: 12 residues. CDR1 is MGHDK, CDR2 SYGVNS, per germline. The V and J ends lost 3 bases and 8 bases respectively, with 10 bases between them.

The CDR3 DNA reads TGCGCCAGCAGCCTACCGGGACAGGCAGAAAAACTGTTTTTT. Its translation is CASSLPGQAEKLFF. This chain uses TRBV4-1 with TRBJ1-4, with 8 bases fitting TRBD1. Germline CDR1 and CDR2: MGHRA and YSYEKL. Trimming cost V 4 bases and J 8 bases; bases outside gene matches: 6. The CDR3 has 14 amino acids.

Only a few counts were recorded for this clonotype. The J gene is TRBJ2-3, the V gene TRBV5-1; D call uncertain. This CDR3 spans 16 amino acids. Germline CDR1 is SGHRS and CDR2 is YFSETQ. Trimming pared 1 base from V and 2 bases from J, leaving 14 bases between. The CDR3 region has the DNA TGCGCCAGCAGCTTGAGGCAGCGAAGTTACACAGATACGCAGTATTTT. Amino acids: CASSLRQRSYTDTQYF.

This clonotype was detected ten times or more. The chain combines TRBV7-2 with TRBJ2-1; perhaps TRBD2 as D (5 bases). Trimming removed 4 bases from V and 9 bases from J, with 13 bases in between. Germline CDR1 and CDR2: SGHTA and FQGNSA. The CDR3 has 13 residues. The CDR3 sequence is CASSWDGGREQFF. CDR3 nucleotides: TGTGCCAGCAGCTGGGATGGAGGTCGTGAGCAGTTCTTC. Full variable domain (missing parts from reference TRBV7-2 and TRBJ2-1): GAGVSQSPSNKVTEKGKDVELRCDPISGHTALYWYRQSLGQGLEFLIYFQGNSAPDKSGLPSDRFSAERTGGSVSTLTIQRTQQEDSAVYLCASSWDGGREQFFGPGTRLTVL.

The sample holds a few counts of this clonotype. The V call is TRBV7-8, the J call TRBJ2-3; TRBD1 matches 8 bases. Per germline, CDR1 SGHVS and CDR2 FQNEAQ. This CDR3 comprises 15 residues. J gave up 0 bases and V 5 bases, and 4 bases lay outside the gene matches. CDR3 in DNA: TGTGCCAGCAGCAACAGGGGGACTAGCACAGATACGCAGTATTTT. It specifies CASSNRGTSTDTQYF.

CDR3 loop: CASSYSKETQYF. The CDR3 DNA follows: TGTGCCAGCAGTTACTCTAAAGAGACCCAGTACTTC. V gene TRBV6-5 combines with J gene TRBJ2-5; D unresolved. Germline V gene lookup returns CDR1 MNHEY and CDR2 SVGAGI. CDR3 length: 12 residues. Trimming removed 0 bases at V and 3 bases at J, with 2 bases between.

The rearrangement links TRBV18 to TRBJ2-1, with D perhaps TRBD1 (5 bases). Germline CDR1 KGHSH, CDR2 LQKENI. The V end lost 2 bases, the J end lost 7 bases, and 12 bases lay between the germline ends. The CDR3 has 14 residues. The CDR3 nucleotides read TGTGCCAGCTCACCATCGACAGCCGGGAATGAGCAGTTCTTC. Its protein product is CASSPSTAGNEQFF. Using reference TRBV18 and TRBJ2-1 for the parts outside the CDR3, the full variable domain is NAGVMQNPRHLVRRRGQEARLRCSPMKGHSHVYWYRQLPEEGLKFMVYLQKENIIDESGMPKERFSAEFPKEGPSILRIQQVVRGDSAAYFCASSPSTAGNEQFFGPGTRLTVL.

A few counts support this clonotype. The chain is built from TRBV7-4 and TRBJ2-1, with TRBD1 as a possible D gene (5 bases). This CDR3 contains 15 residues. V lost 0 bases, J lost 9 bases, and 15 bases lay in between. Germline-derived CDR1 and CDR2 are SGHVT and SQSDAQ. In nucleotides, the CDR3 is TGTGCCAGCAGCTTAGCGCAGGCAGGTCAGGGTGAGCAGTTCTTC. This sequence encodes CASSLAQAGQGEQFF.

The rearrangement uses TRBV12-3 or TRBV12-4 and TRBJ1-2, with D unresolved. Trimming shortened V by 5 bases and J by 4 bases, and 8 bases separated the two germline ends. This CDR3 comprises 12 residues. The chain's CDR3 is CASSIGSYGYTF. Written as DNA, the CDR3 is TGTGCCAGCAGTATAGGGAGCTATGGCTACACCTTC.